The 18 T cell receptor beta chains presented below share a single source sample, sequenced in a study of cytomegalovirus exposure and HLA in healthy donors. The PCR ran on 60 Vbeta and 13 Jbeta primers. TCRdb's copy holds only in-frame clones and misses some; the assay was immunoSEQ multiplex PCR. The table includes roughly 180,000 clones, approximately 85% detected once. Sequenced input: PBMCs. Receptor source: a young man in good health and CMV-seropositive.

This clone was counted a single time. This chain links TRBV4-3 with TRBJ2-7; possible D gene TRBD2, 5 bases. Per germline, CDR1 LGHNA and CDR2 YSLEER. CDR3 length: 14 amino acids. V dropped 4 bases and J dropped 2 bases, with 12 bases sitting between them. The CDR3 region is CASSPRTGAYEQYF. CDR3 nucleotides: TGCGCCAGCAGCCCGCGGACCGGGGCCTACGAGCAGTACTTC.

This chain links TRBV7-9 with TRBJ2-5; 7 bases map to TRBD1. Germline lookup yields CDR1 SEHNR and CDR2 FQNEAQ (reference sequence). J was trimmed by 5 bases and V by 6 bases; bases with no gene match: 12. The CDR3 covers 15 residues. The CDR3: CASRPAATGSETQYF. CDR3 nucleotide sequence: TGTGCCAGCAGACCAGCAGCGACAGGGTCTGAGACCCAGTACTTC.

CDR3 DNA sequence: TGCGCCAGCAGCTTTACAGGGAATACCTACAATGAGCAGTTCTTC. It is translated as CASSFTGNTYNEQFF. The V call is TRBV5-1, the J call TRBJ2-1; perhaps TRBD1 as D (6 bases). CDR3 length: 15 amino acids. V lost 2 bases, J lost 2 bases, and 11 bases lay in between. Germline CDR1 and CDR2: SGHRS and YFSETQ.

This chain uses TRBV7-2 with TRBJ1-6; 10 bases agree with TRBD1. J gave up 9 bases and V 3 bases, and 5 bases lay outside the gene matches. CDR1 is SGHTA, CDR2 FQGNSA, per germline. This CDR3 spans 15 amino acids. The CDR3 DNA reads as TGTGCCAGCAGCTTCCGACAGGGGGCAGGTTCACCCCTCCACTTT. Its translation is CASSFRQGAGSPLHF.

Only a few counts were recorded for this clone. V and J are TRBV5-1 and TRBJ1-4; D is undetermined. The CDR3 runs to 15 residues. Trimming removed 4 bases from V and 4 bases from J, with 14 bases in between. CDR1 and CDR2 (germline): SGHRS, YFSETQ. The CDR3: CASSQDVGSNEKLFF. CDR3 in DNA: TGCGCCAGCAGCCAAGATGTCGGGAGTAATGAAAAACTGTTTTTT.

This chain's CDR3 is CASSLARLAGPQETQYF. The CDR3 DNA reads TGTGCCAGCAGCTTGGCCCGGCTAGCGGGGCCTCAAGAGACCCAGTACTTC. This rearrangement joins TRBV5-8 to TRBJ2-5; 9 bases are a match to TRBD2. The CDR3 spans 17 residues. Germline trimming cut 0 bases from V and 2 bases from J; bases unmatched to any gene: 8. CDR1 is SGHTS, CDR2 YDEGEE, per germline.

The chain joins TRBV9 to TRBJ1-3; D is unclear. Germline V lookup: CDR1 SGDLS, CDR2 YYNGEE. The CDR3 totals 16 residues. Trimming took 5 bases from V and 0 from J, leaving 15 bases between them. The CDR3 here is CASSPGGPRSGNTIYF. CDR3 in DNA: TGTGCCAGCAGTCCCGGCGGCCCCCGCTCTGGAAACACCATATATTTT.

The CDR3 protein is CASRQGTEAFF. CDR3 bases: TGTGCCAGCAGACAGGGGACTGAAGCTTTCTTT. The chain employs TRBV6-5 and TRBJ1-1, with TRBD1 matching 7 bases. CDR3 length: 11 residues. CDR1 and CDR2 (germline): MNHEY, SVGAGI. The trim removed 6 bases at V and 5 bases at J, leaving 0 bases unmatched.

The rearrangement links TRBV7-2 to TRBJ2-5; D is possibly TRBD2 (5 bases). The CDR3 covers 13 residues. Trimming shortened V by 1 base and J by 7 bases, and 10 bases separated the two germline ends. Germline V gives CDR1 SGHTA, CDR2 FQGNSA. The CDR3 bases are TGTGCCAGCAGCTTAGTCGTTGCGGGGACCCAGTACTTC. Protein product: CASSLVVAGTQYF.

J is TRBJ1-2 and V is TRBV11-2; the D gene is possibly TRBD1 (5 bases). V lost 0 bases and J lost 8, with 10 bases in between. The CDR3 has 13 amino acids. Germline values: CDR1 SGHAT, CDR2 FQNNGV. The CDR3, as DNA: TGTGCCAGCAGCTTAGACAGGGTCGGAGGCTACACCTTC. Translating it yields CASSLDRVGGYTF.

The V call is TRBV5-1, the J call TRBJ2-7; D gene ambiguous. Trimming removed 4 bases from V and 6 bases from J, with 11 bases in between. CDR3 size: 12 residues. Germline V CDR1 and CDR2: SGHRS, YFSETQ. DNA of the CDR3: TGCGCCAGCAGCGTAACACGAGGCGAGCAGTACTTC. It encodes CASSVTRGEQYF.

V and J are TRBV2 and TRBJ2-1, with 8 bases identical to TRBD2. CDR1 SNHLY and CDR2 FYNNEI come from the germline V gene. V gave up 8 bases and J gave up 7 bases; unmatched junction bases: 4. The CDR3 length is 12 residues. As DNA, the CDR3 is TGTGCCAGCCCCAAGCGGGGGAATGAGCAGTTCTTC. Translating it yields CASPKRGNEQFF.

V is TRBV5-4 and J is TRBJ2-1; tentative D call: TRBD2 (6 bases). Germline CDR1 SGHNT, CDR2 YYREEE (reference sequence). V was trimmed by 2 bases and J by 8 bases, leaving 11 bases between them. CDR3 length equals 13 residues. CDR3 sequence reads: CASSLWDSDEQFF. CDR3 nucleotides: TGTGCCAGCAGCTTATGGGACTCAGATGAGCAGTTCTTC.

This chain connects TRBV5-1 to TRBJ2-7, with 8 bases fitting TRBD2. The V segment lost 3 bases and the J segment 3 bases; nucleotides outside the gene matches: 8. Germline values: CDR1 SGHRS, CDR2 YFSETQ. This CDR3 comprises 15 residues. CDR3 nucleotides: TGCGCCAGCAGCTCACCGGGACTAGATAGCTACGAGCAGTACTTC. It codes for CASSSPGLDSYEQYF.

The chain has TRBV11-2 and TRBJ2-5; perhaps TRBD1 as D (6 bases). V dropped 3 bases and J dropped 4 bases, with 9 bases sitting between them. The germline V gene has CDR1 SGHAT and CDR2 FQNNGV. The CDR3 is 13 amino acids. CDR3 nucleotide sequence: TGTGCCAGCAGCTTCGGACAGCTAGAGACCCAGTACTTC. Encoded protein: CASSFGQLETQYF. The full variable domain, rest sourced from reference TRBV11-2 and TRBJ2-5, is EAGVAQSPRYKIIEKRQSVAFWCNPISGHATLYWYQQILGQGPKLLIQFQNNGVVDDSQLPKDRFSAERLKGVDSTLKIQPAKLEDSAVYLCASSFGQLETQYFGPGTRLLVL.

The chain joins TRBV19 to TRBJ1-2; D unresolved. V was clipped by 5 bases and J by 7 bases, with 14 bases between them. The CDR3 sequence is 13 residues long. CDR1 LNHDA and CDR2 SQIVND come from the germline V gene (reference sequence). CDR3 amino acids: CASSPPAAAGYTF. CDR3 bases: TGTGCCAGTAGTCCCCCGGCCGCGGCTGGCTACACCTTC. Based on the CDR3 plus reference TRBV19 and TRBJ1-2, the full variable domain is DGGITQSPKYLFRKEGQNVTLSCEQNLNHDAMYWYRQDPGQGLRLIYYSQIVNDFQKGDIAEGYSVSREKKESFPLTVTSAQKNPTAFYLCASSPPAAAGYTFGSGTRLTVV.

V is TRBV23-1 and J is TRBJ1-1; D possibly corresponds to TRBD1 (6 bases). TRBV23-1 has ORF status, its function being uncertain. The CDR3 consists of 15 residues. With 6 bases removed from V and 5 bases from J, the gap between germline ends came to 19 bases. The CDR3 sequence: CASRHNGGGITEAFF. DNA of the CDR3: TGCGCCAGCAGACACAATGGGGGCGGTATAACTGAAGCTTTCTTT.

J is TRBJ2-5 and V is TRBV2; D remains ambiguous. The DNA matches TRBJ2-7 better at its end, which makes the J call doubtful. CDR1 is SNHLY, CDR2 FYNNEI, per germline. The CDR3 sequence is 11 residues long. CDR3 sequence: CASRESYEQYF. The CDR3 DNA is TGTGCCAGCAGGGAGTCCTACGAGCAGTACTTC.